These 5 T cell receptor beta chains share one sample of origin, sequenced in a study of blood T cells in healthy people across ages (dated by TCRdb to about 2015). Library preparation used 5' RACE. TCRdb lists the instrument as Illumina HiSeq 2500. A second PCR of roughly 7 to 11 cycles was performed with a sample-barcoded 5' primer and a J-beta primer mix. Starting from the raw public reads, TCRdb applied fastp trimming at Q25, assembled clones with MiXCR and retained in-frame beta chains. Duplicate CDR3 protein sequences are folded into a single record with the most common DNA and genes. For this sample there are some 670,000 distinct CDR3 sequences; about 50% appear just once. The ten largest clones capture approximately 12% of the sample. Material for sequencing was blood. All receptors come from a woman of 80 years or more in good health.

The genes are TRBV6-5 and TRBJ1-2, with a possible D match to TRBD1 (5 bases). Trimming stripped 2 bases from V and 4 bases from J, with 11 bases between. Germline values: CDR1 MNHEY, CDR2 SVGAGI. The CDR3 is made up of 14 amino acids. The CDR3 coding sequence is TGTGCCAGCAGTTACGACGCGGGGCCCTATGGCTACACCTTC. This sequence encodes CASSYDAGPYGYTF.

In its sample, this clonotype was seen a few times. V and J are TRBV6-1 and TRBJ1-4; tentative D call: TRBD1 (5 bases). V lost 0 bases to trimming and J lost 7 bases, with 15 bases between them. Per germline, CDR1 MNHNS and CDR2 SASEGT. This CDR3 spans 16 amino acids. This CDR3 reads CASSEAMGTGVEKLFF. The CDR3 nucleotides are TGTGCCAGCAGTGAAGCAATGGGGACGGGTGTTGAAAAACTGTTTTTT.

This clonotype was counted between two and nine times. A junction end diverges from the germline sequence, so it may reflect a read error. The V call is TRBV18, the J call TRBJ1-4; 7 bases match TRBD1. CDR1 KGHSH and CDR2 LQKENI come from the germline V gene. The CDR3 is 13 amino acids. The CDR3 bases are TGTGCCAGCGCACCGTACAGGGGTGAAAAACTGTTTTTT. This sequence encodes CASAPYRGEKLFF.

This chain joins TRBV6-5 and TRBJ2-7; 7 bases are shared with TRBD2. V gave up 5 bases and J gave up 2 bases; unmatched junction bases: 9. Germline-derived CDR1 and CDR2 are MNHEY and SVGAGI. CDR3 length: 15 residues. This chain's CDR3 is CASSARRGWAYEQYF. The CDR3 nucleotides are TGTGCCAGCAGTGCCAGGCGGGGGTGGGCCTACGAGCAGTACTTC.

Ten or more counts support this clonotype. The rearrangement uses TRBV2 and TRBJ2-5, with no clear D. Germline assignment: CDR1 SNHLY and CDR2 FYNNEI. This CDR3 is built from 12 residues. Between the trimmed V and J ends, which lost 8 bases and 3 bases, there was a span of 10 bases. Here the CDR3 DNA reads TGTGCCAGCGGCTGGGTAGAAGAGACCCAGTACTTC. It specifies CASGWVEETQYF.